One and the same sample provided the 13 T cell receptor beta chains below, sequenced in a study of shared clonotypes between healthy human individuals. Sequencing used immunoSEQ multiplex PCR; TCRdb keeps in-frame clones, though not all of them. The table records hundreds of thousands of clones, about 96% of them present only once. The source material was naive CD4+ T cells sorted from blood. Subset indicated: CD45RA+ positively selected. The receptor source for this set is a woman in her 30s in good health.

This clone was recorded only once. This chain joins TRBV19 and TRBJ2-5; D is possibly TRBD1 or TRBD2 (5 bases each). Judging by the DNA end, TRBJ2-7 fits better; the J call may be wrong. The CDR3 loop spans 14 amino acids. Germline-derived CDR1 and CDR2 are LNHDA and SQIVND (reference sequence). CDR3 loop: CASSTPGRYYEQYF. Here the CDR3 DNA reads TGTGCCAGTAGTACCCCGGGACGGTACTACGAGCAGTACTTC.

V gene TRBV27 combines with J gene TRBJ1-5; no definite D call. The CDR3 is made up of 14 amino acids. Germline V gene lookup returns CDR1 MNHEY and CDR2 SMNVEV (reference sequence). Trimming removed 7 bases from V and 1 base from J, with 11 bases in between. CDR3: CASKMDRSNQPQHF. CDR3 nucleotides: TGTGCCAGCAAGATGGATAGAAGCAATCAGCCCCAGCATTTT.

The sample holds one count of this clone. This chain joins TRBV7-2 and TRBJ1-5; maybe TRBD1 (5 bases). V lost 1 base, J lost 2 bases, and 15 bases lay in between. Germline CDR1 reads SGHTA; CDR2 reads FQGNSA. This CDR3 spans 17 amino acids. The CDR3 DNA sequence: TGTGCCAGCAGCTTAGGGATGGGACTAACGGGCAATCAGCCCCAGCATTTT. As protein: CASSLGMGLTGNQPQHF. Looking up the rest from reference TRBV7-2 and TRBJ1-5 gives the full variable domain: GAGVSQSPSNKVTEKGKDVELRCDPISGHTALYWYRQSLGQGLEFLIYFQGNSAPDKSGLPSDRFSAERTGGSVSTLTIQRTQQEDSAVYLCASSLGMGLTGNQPQHFGDGTRLSIL.

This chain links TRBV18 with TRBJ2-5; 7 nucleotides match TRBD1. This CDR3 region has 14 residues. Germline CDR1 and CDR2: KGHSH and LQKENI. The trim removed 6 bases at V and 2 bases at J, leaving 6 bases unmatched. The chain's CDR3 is CASSRQQGQETQYF. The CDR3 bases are TGTGCCAGCTCGCGTCAACAGGGGCAAGAGACCCAGTACTTC.

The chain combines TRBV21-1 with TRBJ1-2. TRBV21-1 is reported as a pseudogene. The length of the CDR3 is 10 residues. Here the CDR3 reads CARTNYGYTF. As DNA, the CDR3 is TGTGCCAGGACTAACTATGGCTACACCTTC.

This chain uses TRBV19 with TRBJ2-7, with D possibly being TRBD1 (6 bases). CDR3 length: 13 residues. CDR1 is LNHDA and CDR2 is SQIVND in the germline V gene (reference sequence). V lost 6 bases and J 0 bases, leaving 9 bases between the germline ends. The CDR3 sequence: CASSRTVSYEQYF. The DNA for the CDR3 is TGTGCCAGTAGCCGGACAGTCTCCTACGAGCAGTACTTC. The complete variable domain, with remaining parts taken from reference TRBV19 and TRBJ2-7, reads DGGITQSPKYLFRKEGQNVTLSCEQNLNHDAMYWYRQDPGQGLRLIYYSQIVNDFQKGDIAEGYSVSREKKESFPLTVTSAQKNPTAFYLCASSRTVSYEQYFGPGTRLTVT.

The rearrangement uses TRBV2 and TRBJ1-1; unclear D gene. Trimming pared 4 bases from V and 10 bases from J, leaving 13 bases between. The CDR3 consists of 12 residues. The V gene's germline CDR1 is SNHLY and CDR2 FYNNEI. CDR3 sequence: CASSVRDMGAFF. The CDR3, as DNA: TGTGCCAGCAGTGTGCGTGATATGGGAGCTTTCTTT. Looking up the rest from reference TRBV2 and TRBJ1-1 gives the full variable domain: EPEVTQTPSHQVTQMGQEVILRCVPISNHLYFYWYRQILGQKVEFLVSFYNNEISEKSEIFDDQFSVERPDGSNFTLKIRSTKLEDSAMYFCASSVRDMGAFFGQGTRLTVV.

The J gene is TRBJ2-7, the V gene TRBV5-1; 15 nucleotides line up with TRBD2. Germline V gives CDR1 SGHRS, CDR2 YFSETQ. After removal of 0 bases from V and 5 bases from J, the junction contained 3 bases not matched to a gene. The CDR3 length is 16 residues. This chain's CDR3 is CASSLGGLAGGNEQYF. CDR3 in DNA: TGCGCCAGCAGCTTGGGGGGACTAGCGGGAGGCAACGAGCAGTACTTC.

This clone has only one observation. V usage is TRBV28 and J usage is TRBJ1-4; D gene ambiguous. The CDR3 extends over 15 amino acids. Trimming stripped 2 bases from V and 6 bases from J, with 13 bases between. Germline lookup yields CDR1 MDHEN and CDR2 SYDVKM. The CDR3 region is CASSLLRKVDEKLFF. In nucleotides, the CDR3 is TGTGCCAGCAGTTTACTGAGGAAGGTTGATGAAAAACTGTTTTTT.

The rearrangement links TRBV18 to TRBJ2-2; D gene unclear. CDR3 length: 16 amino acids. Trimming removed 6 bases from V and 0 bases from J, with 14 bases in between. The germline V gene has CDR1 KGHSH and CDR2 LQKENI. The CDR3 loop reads CASSLRIRTNTGELFF. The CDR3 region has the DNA TGTGCCAGCTCCCTTAGGATCAGAACGAACACCGGGGAGCTGTTTTTT.

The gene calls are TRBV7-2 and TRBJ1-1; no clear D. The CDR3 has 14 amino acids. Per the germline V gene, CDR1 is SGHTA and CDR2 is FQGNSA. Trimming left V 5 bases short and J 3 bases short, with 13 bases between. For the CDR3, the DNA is TGTGCCAGCAGCCTCCAAGCTCCGTACACTGAAGCTTTCTTT. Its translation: CASSLQAPYTEAFF.

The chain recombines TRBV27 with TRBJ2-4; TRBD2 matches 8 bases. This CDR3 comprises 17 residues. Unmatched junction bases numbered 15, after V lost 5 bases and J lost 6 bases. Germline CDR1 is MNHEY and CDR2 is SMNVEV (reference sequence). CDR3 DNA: TGTGCCAGCAGTCGAATCTTTAGCGGGATCGTGGGAAACATTCAGTACTTC. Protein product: CASSRIFSGIVGNIQYF.

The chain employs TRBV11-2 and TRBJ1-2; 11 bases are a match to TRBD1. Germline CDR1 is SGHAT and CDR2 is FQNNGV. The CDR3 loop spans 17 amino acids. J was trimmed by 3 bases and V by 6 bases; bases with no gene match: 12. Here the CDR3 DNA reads TGTGCCAGCAGACGGACAGGGGGCTTAAGGTCGGACTATGGCTACACCTTC. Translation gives CASRRTGGLRSDYGYTF.